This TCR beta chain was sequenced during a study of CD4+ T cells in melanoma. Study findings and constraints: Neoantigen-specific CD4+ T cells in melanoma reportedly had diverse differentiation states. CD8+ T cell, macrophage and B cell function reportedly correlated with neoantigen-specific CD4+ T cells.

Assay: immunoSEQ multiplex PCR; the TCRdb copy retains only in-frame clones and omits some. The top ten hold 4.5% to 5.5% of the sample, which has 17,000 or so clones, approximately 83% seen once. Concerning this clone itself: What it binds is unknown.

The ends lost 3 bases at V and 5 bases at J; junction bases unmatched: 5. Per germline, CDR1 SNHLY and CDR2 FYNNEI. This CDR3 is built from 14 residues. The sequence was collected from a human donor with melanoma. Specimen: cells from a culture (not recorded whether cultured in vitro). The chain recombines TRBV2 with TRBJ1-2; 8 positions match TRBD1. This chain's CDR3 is CASSEAGGFYGYTF. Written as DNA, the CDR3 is TGTGCCAGCAGTGAGGCAGGGGGCTTTTATGGCTACACCTTC.